This T cell receptor (beta chain) was obtained from a study of long-term antiretroviral therapy in people with HIV. Between the trimmed V and J ends, which lost 6 bases and 1 base, there was a span of 9 bases. The CDR3 has 13 amino acids. Version v3.0 of the immunoSEQ assay ran at survey level. This table comes from immunoSEQ multiplex PCR, and its TCRdb copy is limited to in-frame clones, with some not included. The top ten hold 3% to 5% of the sample, which has about 39,000 clones, around 88% seen once. Comment on this clone: Its matching antigen is unknown.

Specimens retained about 0.85-11 million cryopreserved PBMC preceding DNA extraction. Findings of the study overall: ART was followed by higher diversity that remained below transplant donor controls. HIV repertoires had narrower CDR3 length ranges than controls.

The rearrangement links TRBV6-7 to TRBJ1-2; D not certain. TRBV6-7 is an ORF, with its function uncertain. Sequences were derived from unsorted PBMCs, sampled just before starting antiretroviral therapy. This receptor was identified in a woman in her late teens or twenties with HIV. CDR3 region: CASRIFLNYGYTF. DNA for the CDR3: TGTGCCAGCAGAATCTTTCTTAACTATGGCTACACCTTC.